One and the same sample provided the 26 T cell receptor beta chains below, sequenced in a study of CD8 T cells in Susac syndrome. RNA totalling about 0.45 to 1 ug underwent reverse transcription with random hexamers. TCRdb re-derived calls from the immunoSEQ multiplex PCR reads in MiXCR, one entry per CDR3 protein. The table has 210,000 or so distinct CDR3 sequences, around 90% seen once. The sample consisted of CD8+ T cells from PBMCs. These receptor sequences come from a human donor with multiple sclerosis.

This chain links TRBV29-1 with TRBJ2-1; 8 bases agree with TRBD1. The CDR3 has 12 residues. Germline-derived CDR1 and CDR2 are SQVTM and ANQGSEA. The V and J ends lost 5 bases and 6 bases, in that order; junction bases with no gene match: 3. The CDR3 loop reads CSVYTGGNEQFF. As DNA, the CDR3 is TGCAGCGTTTACACAGGGGGCAATGAGCAGTTCTTC.

The rearrangement joins TRBV2 to TRBJ1-1, with unresolved D. This CDR3 region has 13 residues. Germline CDR1 reads SNHLY; CDR2 reads FYNNEI. Trimming removed 4 bases at V and 11 bases at J, with 17 bases between. CDR3 loop: CASSAGGITGAFF. The CDR3 DNA sequence: TGTGCCAGCAGTGCTGGAGGGATCACGGGGGCTTTCTTT.

This chain uses TRBV27 with TRBJ2-7; TRBD2 aligns across 10 bases. Germline CDR1 and CDR2: MNHEY and SMNVEV (reference sequence). This CDR3 has 17 amino acids. Trimming at V came to 5 bases and at J to 2 bases, leaving 12 bases not matched to a gene. The chain's CDR3 is CASSPSSGRPGAYEQYF. The CDR3 nucleotides read TGTGCCAGCAGTCCGTCTAGCGGGAGACCCGGAGCCTACGAGCAGTACTTC.

This chain connects TRBV3-1 to TRBJ2-7; D is unresolved. CDR1 is LGHDT and CDR2 is YNNKEL in the germline V gene (reference sequence). The V end lost 0 bases, the J end lost 2 bases, and 8 bases lay between the germline ends. The CDR3 consists of 14 residues. CDR3 in DNA: TGTGCCAGCAGCCAAGATAATCGGCCCTACGAGCAGTACTTC. This sequence encodes CASSQDNRPYEQYF.

The chain couples TRBV2 to TRBJ2-2, with D maybe TRBD1 (6 bases). Germline assignment: CDR1 SNHLY and CDR2 FYNNEI. The length of the CDR3 is 17 residues. Trimming stripped 0 bases from V and 5 bases from J, with 16 bases between. CDR3 sequence: CASSEAADSPLTGELFF. CDR3 sequence (DNA): TGTGCCAGCAGTGAAGCCGCGGACAGCCCCCTGACCGGGGAGCTGTTTTTT.

The genes are TRBV9 and TRBJ1-1, with D tentatively TRBD1 (5 bases). Germline loops: CDR1 SGDLS, CDR2 YYNGEE. This CDR3 comprises 15 residues. The V end lost 0 bases, the J end lost 5 bases, and 14 bases lay between the germline ends. In DNA, the CDR3 is TGTGCCAGCAGCGTAGAAGAAACAGGATGGACTGAAGCTTTCTTT. This codes for CASSVEETGWTEAFF.

V gene TRBV7-9 combines with J gene TRBJ2-1; 10 nucleotides align to TRBD1. From germline, CDR1 is SEHNR and CDR2 FQNEAQ (reference sequence). With V trimmed by 4 bases and J by 5 bases, 5 bases remained unmatched. The CDR3 has 15 residues. The CDR3 sequence: CASSSLGTGDNEQFF. CDR3 sequence (DNA): TGTGCCAGCAGCTCATTGGGGACAGGGGACAATGAGCAGTTCTTC.

The J gene is TRBJ2-7, the V gene TRBV4-2, with 12 bases matching TRBD2. Germline V gene lookup returns CDR1 LGHNA and CDR2 YNFKEQ. The CDR3 is 15 amino acids. The junction had 3 bases not matched to a gene; V was cut back by 5 bases and J by 1 base. The CDR3 loop is CASSSTSGRSYEQYF. The CDR3 DNA follows: TGTGCCAGCAGCTCGACTAGCGGGAGATCCTACGAGCAGTACTTC.

This clonotype was seen once. The rearrangement links TRBV27 to TRBJ1-1; 11 bases are a match to TRBD1. V shed 5 bases and J 4 bases; nucleotides not matched to a gene: 12. There are 17 residues in the CDR3. In germline, CDR1 is MNHEY, CDR2 SMNVEV (reference sequence). CDR3 nucleotides: TGTGCCAGCAGTCCAATAGGGACAGGGGGGTTAGGCACTGAAGCTTTCTTT. Its protein product is CASSPIGTGGLGTEAFF.

J is TRBJ2-7 and V is TRBV20-1, with 10 nucleotides matching TRBD2. After removal of 5 bases from V and 5 bases from J, the junction contained 6 bases not matched to a gene. In germline, CDR1 is DFQATT, CDR2 SNEGSKA (reference sequence). CDR3 size: 13 residues. CDR3: CSAPGGLADEQYF. The DNA of the CDR3 is TGCAGTGCTCCCGGAGGACTAGCGGACGAGCAGTACTTC.

This rearrangement joins TRBV3-1 to TRBJ2-1; 13 bases map to TRBD2. Germline CDR1 LGHDT, CDR2 YNNKEL (reference sequence). The V gene end was trimmed by 4 bases and the J gene end by 4 bases; junction bases not matched to a gene: 7. The CDR3 spans 17 residues. CDR3 in amino acids: CASSRGLAGEVYNEQFF. CDR3 bases: TGTGCCAGCAGCCGAGGACTAGCGGGAGAGGTTTACAATGAGCAGTTCTTC.

J is TRBJ2-3 and V is TRBV4-1; D ambiguous. Trimming removed 5 bases at V and 4 bases at J, with 19 bases between. The CDR3 spans 16 residues. The germline gives CDR1 MGHRA, CDR2 YSYEKL. The CDR3 nucleotides read TGCGCCAGCAGCAAAGCCGGACCCGAGGTTCCAGATACGCAGTATTTT. Its protein product is CASSKAGPEVPDTQYF.

This clonotype appeared a single time. This chain links TRBV30 with TRBJ2-7, with TRBD1 identical over 10 bases. Trimming removed 0 bases from V and 6 bases from J; junction bases left unmatched: 2. In germline, CDR1 is GTSNPN, CDR2 SVGIG (reference sequence). The CDR3 has 13 residues. In DNA, the CDR3 is TGTGCCTGGAGTGTCGGGACAGGGGTCGAGCAGTACTTC. Translating gives CAWSVGTGVEQYF.

This clonotype was picked up a small number of times. This chain uses TRBV19 with TRBJ1-1; a weak D match, TRBD1 (5 bases). The germline V gene encodes CDR1 LNHDA and CDR2 SQIVND (reference sequence). V shed 1 base and J shed 4 bases, with 7 bases lying between them. This CDR3 region has 13 residues. CDR3 nucleotides: TGTGCCAGTAGTATAGGGGGGGTCACTGAAGCTTTCTTT. Amino acid sequence: CASSIGGVTEAFF.

Concerning this clonotype itself: A read error may produce the germline difference seen at one junction end. The J gene is TRBJ1-5, the V gene TRBV7-7, with D hard to call. The V gene's germline CDR1 is SSHAT and CDR2 FNYEAQ (reference sequence). The CDR3 has 16 residues. The CDR3, as DNA: TGTGCTAGCAGCCTAGGACTCACACCTAGCAATCAGCCCCAGCATTTT. Translation gives CASSLGLTPSNQPQHF.

The gene calls are TRBV19 and TRBJ1-2; D is uncertain. Trimming left V 7 bases short and J 5 bases short, with 11 bases between. The CDR3 spans 12 residues. Germline V CDR1 and CDR2: LNHDA, SQIVND (reference sequence). This CDR3 is CASTSAGYGYTF. CDR3 bases: TGTGCCAGTACCTCGGCGGGGTATGGCTACACCTTC.

The rearrangement joins TRBV20-1 to TRBJ2-7; D gene unclear. CDR1 is DFQATT and CDR2 is SNEGSKA in the germline V gene (reference sequence). CDR3 size: 13 residues. In DNA, the CDR3 is TGCACTAAAGGGTTGGCGGTCTCCTACGAGCAGTACTTC. It specifies CTKGLAVSYEQYF.

V gene TRBV19 combines with J gene TRBJ2-1, with 9 bases aligning to TRBD2. The CDR3 consists of 15 residues. V gave up 3 bases and J gave up 4 bases; unmatched junction bases: 4. In germline, CDR1 is LNHDA, CDR2 SQIVND (reference sequence). CDR3 protein: CASSIGSGGYNEQFF. The CDR3 DNA sequence: TGTGCCAGTAGTATCGGAAGCGGGGGGTACAATGAGCAGTTCTTC. The variable domain in full, with the rest retrieved from reference TRBV19 and TRBJ2-1, is DGGITQSPKYLFRKEGQNVTLSCEQNLNHDAMYWYRQDPGQGLRLIYYSQIVNDFQKGDIAEGYSVSREKKESFPLTVTSAQKNPTAFYLCASSIGSGGYNEQFFGPGTRLTVL.

The chain couples TRBV27 to TRBJ2-5, with TRBD2 matching over 10 bases. V lost 8 bases and J lost 5; bases outside the gene matches: 11. Germline V gene data show CDR1 as MNHEY and CDR2 as SMNVEV (reference sequence). This CDR3 is built from 15 residues. CDR3 in DNA: TGTGCCAGCGCCCTAGCGGGAGCCCCCGGGGAGACCCAGTACTTC. Amino acids: CASALAGAPGETQYF.

The rearrangement joins TRBV6-2 or TRBV6-3 to TRBJ1-5; D is possibly TRBD1 (6 bases). The CDR3 has 15 residues. Germline CDR1 reads MNHEY; CDR2 reads SVGEGT. V lost 5 bases to trimming and J lost 3 bases, with 14 bases between them. CDR3 DNA: TGTGCCAGCAGTGATCCAGGGGTATTCAATCAGCCCCAGCATTTT. Translating gives CASSDPGVFNQPQHF.

Note on this clonotype: This likely comes from a read error, as the CDR3 has no conserved phenylalanine or tryptophan at its end. The rearrangement joins TRBV12-3 or TRBV12-4 to TRBJ2-7; 9 bases map to TRBD2. V dropped 6 bases and J dropped 4; count of bases not matched to a gene: 19. The CDR3 loop spans 18 amino acids. The CDR3 DNA sequence: TGTGCCAGCAGCTCTCCAGGGCTAGCGGGAAGAACCTCATACGAGCAGTACTTG. This encodes CASSSPGLAGRTSYEQYL.

J is TRBJ2-7 and V is TRBV5-4; the D gene is possibly TRBD1 (5 bases). With 1 base removed from V and 0 bases from J, the gap between germline ends came to 8 bases. Germline V gene data show CDR1 as SGHNT and CDR2 as YYREEE (reference sequence). The CDR3 is 14 amino acids. The CDR3 here is CASSLTGNSYEQYF. CDR3 DNA sequence: TGTGCCAGCAGCTTGACAGGTAACTCCTACGAGCAGTACTTC.

The chain combines TRBV14 with TRBJ2-1; D is possibly TRBD1 or TRBD2 (5 bases each). Germline V gene data show CDR1 as SGHDN and CDR2 as FVKESK. Trimming left V 0 bases short and J 8 bases short, with 11 bases between. The CDR3 has 14 amino acids. CDR3: CASSQEVRGDEQFF. For the CDR3, the DNA is TGTGCCAGCAGCCAAGAGGTTCGAGGGGATGAGCAGTTCTTC.

The rearrangement joins TRBV10-3 to TRBJ2-7, with unresolved D. V lost 4 bases and J lost 0, with 19 bases in between. Germline V CDR1 and CDR2: ENHRY, SYGVKD. This CDR3 is 17 amino acids long. The CDR3 coding sequence is TGTGCCATCAGTGCCAAACCGGAAGTCGTGAGCTCCTACGAGCAGTACTTC. It yields the protein CAISAKPEVVSSYEQYF.

V is TRBV27 and J is TRBJ2-1, with 10 bases fitting TRBD2. Germline V CDR1 and CDR2: MNHEY, SMNVEV (reference sequence). J lost 2 bases, V lost 7 bases, and 5 bases had no gene match. The CDR3 consists of 15 residues. The CDR3 region is CASIVAGGTYNEQFF. The DNA for the CDR3 is TGTGCCAGCATCGTAGCGGGAGGAACCTACAATGAGCAGTTCTTC.

The chain has TRBV15 and TRBJ1-6; D may be TRBD1 (6 bases). The V gene lost 10 bases and the J gene lost 6 bases, with 19 bases spanning the gap. The V gene's germline CDR1 is LNHNV and CDR2 YYDKDF (reference sequence). The CDR3 sequence is 15 residues long. In nucleotides, the CDR3 is TGTGCCATAGCCACTTCGACAGGCCCTAATTCACCCCTCCACTTT. It specifies CAIATSTGPNSPLHF.